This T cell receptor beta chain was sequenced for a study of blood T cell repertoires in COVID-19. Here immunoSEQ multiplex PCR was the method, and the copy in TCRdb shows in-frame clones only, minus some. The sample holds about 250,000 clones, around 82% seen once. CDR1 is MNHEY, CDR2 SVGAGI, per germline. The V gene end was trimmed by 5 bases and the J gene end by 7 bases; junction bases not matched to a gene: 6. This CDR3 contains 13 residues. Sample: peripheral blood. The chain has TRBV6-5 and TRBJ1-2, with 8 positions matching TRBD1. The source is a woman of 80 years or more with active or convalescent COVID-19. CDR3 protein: CASSLRTGPGYTF. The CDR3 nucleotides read TGTGCCAGCAGTCTTCGGACAGGGCCTGGCTACACCTTC.